The 32 T cell receptor beta chains below were found in one sample sequenced in a study of blood T cell repertoires in COVID-19 (dated by TCRdb to the early 2020s). Receptor amplification or capture employed the immunoSEQ multiplex PCR assay. The source is immuneACCESS, and TCRdb retained only in-frame sequences with V and J called. Part of the clones is not carried over; for the studies checked, unresolved V genes explain less than half of this, and the remainder is unexplained. A total of roughly 100,000 clones appear in this sample, nearly 90% of them only once. Clones ranked in the top ten supply 2.5% to 3.5% of the sample. The sequenced material came from peripheral blood. The receptors derive from a man over 45 in a cohort sampled during active COVID-19.

V gene TRBV19 combines with J gene TRBJ2-2; perhaps TRBD2 as D (5 bases). The CDR3 runs 17 residues. Trimming took off 5 bases at V and 0 bases at J, with 16 bases between the two ends. CDR1 LNHDA and CDR2 SQIVND come from the germline V gene (reference sequence). CDR3 region: CASSPRRAFANTGELFF. CDR3 coding DNA: TGTGCCAGTAGTCCCCGGCGGGCTTTCGCGAACACCGGGGAGCTGTTTTTT.

V is TRBV12-2 and J is TRBJ2-5; TRBD2, the table's D call, lacks a check against the DNA. TRBV12-2 is reported as a pseudogene. This CDR3 is built from 17 residues. Here the CDR3 DNA reads TGTGCAAGTCGTCTCCAGCCCAGGCGGGGGGGCCGAGAGACCCAGTACTTC. Translated, it gives CASRLQPRRGGRETQYF.

This clone was detected once. V and J are TRBV2 and TRBJ2-5; D is perhaps TRBD2 (6 bases). Deletions cut 5 bases from V and 4 bases from J, with 14 bases between. In germline, CDR1 is SNHLY, CDR2 FYNNEI. CDR3 size: 14 residues. Written as DNA, the CDR3 is TGTGCCAGCAGTTGGGGTGTGCGGGGAGAGACCCAGTACTTC. Translated, it gives CASSWGVRGETQYF.

In its sample, this clone was seen once. The chain is built from TRBV5-5 and TRBJ2-7; 8 bases align to TRBD1. Germline-derived CDR1 and CDR2 are SGHKS and YYEKEE (reference sequence). CDR3 length: 13 amino acids. The V gene end was trimmed by 3 bases and the J gene end by 1 base; junction bases not matched to a gene: 0. CDR3 coding DNA: TGTGCCAGCAGCTGGGACAGGTCCTACGAGCAGTACGTC. It encodes CASSWDRSYEQYV.

A single count supports this clone. The J gene is TRBJ2-4, the V gene TRBV14; 7 bases align to TRBD1. V shed 5 bases and J 1 base; nucleotides not matched to a gene: 8. This CDR3 is 16 amino acids long. Germline assignment: CDR1 SGHDN and CDR2 FVKESK. CDR3 in amino acids: CASSTTGARAKNIQYF. CDR3 sequence (DNA): TGTGCCAGCAGCACAACAGGGGCGAGGGCCAAAAACATTCAGTACTTC.

The chain couples TRBV9 to TRBJ2-5; TRBD2 matches at 8 bases. The CDR3 runs 15 residues. Trimming at V came to 4 bases and at J to 1 base, leaving 6 bases not matched to a gene. Germline V lookup: CDR1 SGDLS, CDR2 YYNGEE. CDR3 in DNA: TGTGCCAGCAGCCCGATCGGGACTAGCCAAGAGACCCAGTACTTC. Translating gives CASSPIGTSQETQYF. Complete variable domain (other parts from reference TRBV9 and TRBJ2-5): DSGVTQTPKHLITATGQRVTLRCSPRSGDLSVYWYQQSLDQGLQFLIQYYNGEERAKGNILERFSAQQFPDLHSELNLSSLELGDSALYFCASSPIGTSQETQYFGPGTRLLVL.

This sequence joins TRBV6-6 and TRBJ1-1, with D maybe TRBD1 (6 bases). The CDR3 spans 13 residues. Germline CDR1 MNHNY, CDR2 SVGAGI (reference sequence). Trimming removed 9 bases at V and 0 bases at J, with 11 bases between. The CDR3 DNA sequence: TGTGCCAGTAGCAGGGGTCTGAACACTGAAGCTTTCTTT. Its protein is CASSRGLNTEAFF.

The chain couples TRBV7-2 to TRBJ2-3; tentative D call: TRBD2 (6 bases). Per the germline V gene, CDR1 is SGHTA and CDR2 is FQGNSA. The CDR3 is made up of 16 amino acids. Trimming shortened V by 8 bases and J by 0 bases, and 18 bases separated the two germline ends. The CDR3 spells CASPREVAVSTDTQYF. DNA for the CDR3: TGTGCCAGCCCCAGGGAGGTAGCGGTTAGCACAGATACGCAGTATTTT.

The chain carries TRBV5-8 and TRBJ2-4; D ambiguous. The CDR3 has 16 amino acids. Between the trimmed V and J ends, which lost 6 bases and 7 bases, there was a span of 23 bases. Germline-derived CDR1 and CDR2 are SGHTS and YDEGEE. The CDR3, as DNA: TGTGCCAGCACCCCCCAGTGGGCCGTAAATAGTAACATTCAGTACTTC. Translated: CASTPQWAVNSNIQYF. Drawing the rest from reference TRBV5-8 and TRBJ2-4, the complete variable domain is EAGVTQSPTHLIKTRGQQATLRCSPISGHTSVYWYQQALGLGLQFLLWYDEGEERNRGNFPPRFSGRQFPNYSSELNVNALELEDSALYLCASTPQWAVNSNIQYFGAGTRLSVL.

The chain employs TRBV19 and TRBJ2-5; no definite D call. Trimming shortened V by 0 bases and J by 5 bases, and 13 bases separated the two germline ends. CDR1 and CDR2 (germline): LNHDA, SQIVND (reference sequence). The CDR3 is 15 amino acids. Here the CDR3 DNA reads TGTGCCAGTAGTATAGATCTGGGTGACTCTGAGACCCAGTACTTC. Translation: CASSIDLGDSETQYF.

This chain uses TRBV5-4 with TRBJ2-1, with 15 bases aligning to TRBD2. V was pared by 3 bases and J by 7 bases, with 5 bases of the junction left unmatched. CDR1 is SGHNT and CDR2 is YYREEE in the germline V gene (reference sequence). CDR3 length: 16 residues. The CDR3 DNA reads as TGTGCCAGCAGCTCCCGGGGACTAGCGGGGGGAAATGAGCAGTTCTTC. Translation gives CASSSRGLAGGNEQFF.

The genes are TRBV7-8 and TRBJ2-1, with a possible D match to TRBD2 (5 bases). The ends were cut back, 1 base at V and 3 bases at J, with 13 bases in the middle. The CDR3 has 16 residues. Germline V CDR1 and CDR2: SGHVS, FQNEAQ. The CDR3 protein is CASSLGSGSVYNEQFF. CDR3 sequence (DNA): TGTGCCAGCAGCTTAGGGTCGGGGTCCGTCTACAATGAGCAGTTCTTC. Supplemented by reference TRBV7-8 and TRBJ2-1, the full variable domain reads GAGVSQSPRYKVAKRGQDVALRCDPISGHVSLFWYQQALGQGPEFLTYFQNEAQLDKSGLPSDRFFAERPEGSVSTLKIQRTQQEDSAVYLCASSLGSGSVYNEQFFGPGTRLTVL.

The chain has TRBV19 and TRBJ2-7; TRBD1 matches 10 bases. The V and J ends lost 8 bases and 6 bases, in that order; junction bases with no gene match: 7. Germline V gives CDR1 LNHDA, CDR2 SQIVND (reference sequence). The CDR3 covers 13 residues. CDR3: CASSDRGGREQYV. The CDR3 bases are TGTGCCAGTTCGGACAGGGGGGGCCGCGAGCAGTACGTC.

V is TRBV5-1 and J is TRBJ2-1; 11 nucleotides line up with TRBD2. The CDR3 has 16 residues. Germline CDR1 and CDR2: SGHRS and YFSETQ. The V segment lost 3 bases and the J segment 4 bases; nucleotides outside the gene matches: 6. In DNA, the CDR3 is TGCGCCAGCAGCTCGGGACTAGCGGAGCTATACAATGAGCAGTTCTTC. Protein: CASSSGLAELYNEQFF.

The rearrangement uses TRBV27 and TRBJ1-1; D gene unclear. The germline V and J ends were trimmed by 1 base and 1 base, with 7 bases remaining between them. The CDR3 is made up of 14 amino acids. From germline, CDR1 is MNHEY and CDR2 SMNVEV (reference sequence). The CDR3 region is CASSLYSRNTEAFF. The CDR3 DNA sequence: TGTGCCAGCAGTTTATATTCCAGGAACACTGAAGCTTTCTTT.

The chain joins TRBV14 to TRBJ2-3; 7 nucleotides line up with TRBD2. The CDR3 has 15 residues. With V trimmed by 3 bases and J by 0 bases, 3 bases remained unmatched. Germline loops: CDR1 SGHDN, CDR2 FVKESK. CDR3: CASSHLAESTDTQYF. DNA of the CDR3: TGTGCCAGCAGCCACCTAGCGGAGAGCACAGATACGCAGTATTTT.

The chain links TRBV11-3 to TRBJ2-5; 14 bases are shared with TRBD2. Germline V lookup: CDR1 SGHNT, CDR2 YENEEA. Trimming at V came to 5 bases and at J to 4 bases, leaving 6 bases not matched to a gene. This CDR3 comprises 16 residues. The CDR3 protein is CASSPPGLAGGETQYF. Written as DNA, the CDR3 is TGTGCCAGCAGCCCCCCAGGACTAGCGGGGGGAGAGACCCAGTACTTC.

With respect to this clone: The germline gene is not matched at one end of the junction; a read error may be the cause. The chain carries TRBV6-5 and TRBJ1-2, with 8 bases lining up with TRBD1. The CDR3 sequence is 10 residues long. Per the germline V gene, CDR1 is MNHEY and CDR2 is SVGAGI. The chain's CDR3 is CASSHQGASF. The CDR3 DNA reads as TGTGCCAGCAGTCACCAGGGGGCCTCCTTC.

The chain is built from TRBV2 and TRBJ2-3, with 8 bases matching TRBD2. The CDR3 has 13 amino acids. The germline V gene encodes CDR1 SNHLY and CDR2 FYNNEI. Germline trimming cut 6 bases from V and 11 bases from J; bases unmatched to any gene: 10. The DNA of the CDR3 is TGTGCCAGCAGAAGCAGTGGCGGGGGGCGGCAGTATTTT. Translated, it gives CASRSSGGGRQYF.

This chain joins TRBV6-2 or TRBV6-3 and TRBJ1-5, with 7 bases fitting TRBD1. The germline V gene has CDR1 MNHEY and CDR2 SVGEGT. With V trimmed by 2 bases and J by 6 bases, 4 bases remained unmatched. This CDR3 region has 14 residues. The chain's CDR3 is CASSYDRDGQPQHF. The CDR3 nucleotides are TGTGCCAGCAGTTACGACAGGGACGGTCAGCCCCAGCATTTT.

The chain recombines TRBV5-6 with TRBJ2-3, with 10 bases matching TRBD1. This CDR3 is built from 17 residues. Germline trimming cut 2 bases from V and 3 bases from J; bases unmatched to any gene: 9. Germline V lookup: CDR1 SGHDT, CDR2 YYEEEE. DNA for the CDR3: TGTGCCAGCAGCTTCCCACCGGGACAGGGGCGGACAGATACGCAGTATTTT. It encodes CASSFPPGQGRTDTQYF.

The V gene is TRBV7-3, the J gene TRBJ2-1; the D gene is possibly TRBD2 (7 bases). The germline gives CDR1 SGHTA, CDR2 FQGTGA. The V end was cut by 1 base, the J end by 9 bases, with 10 bases between. This CDR3 spans 13 amino acids. CDR3 sequence reads: CASSLMAGAEQFF. For the CDR3, the DNA is TGTGCCAGCAGCTTAATGGCGGGGGCTGAGCAGTTCTTC.

The chain couples TRBV7-3 to TRBJ1-5; possibly TRBD1 for D (5 bases). V shed 5 bases and J shed 2 bases, with 13 bases lying between them. This CDR3 comprises 15 residues. CDR1 SGHTA and CDR2 FQGTGA come from the germline V gene. The CDR3 nucleotides read TGTGCCAGCAGCCCAAATGCAGGGCGCAATCAGCCCCAGCATTTT. Its translation: CASSPNAGRNQPQHF. Together with reference TRBV7-3 and TRBJ1-5, the CDR3 gives the full variable domain: GAGVSQTPSNKVTEKGKYVELRCDPISGHTALYWYRQSLGQGPEFLIYFQGTGAADDSGLPNDRFFAVRPEGSVSTLKIQRTERGDSAVYLCASSPNAGRNQPQHFGDGTRLSIL.

This sequence joins TRBV5-1 and TRBJ2-3; tentative D call: TRBD2 (6 bases). V lost 4 bases and J 5 bases, leaving 11 bases between the germline ends. From germline, CDR1 is SGHRS and CDR2 YFSETQ. This CDR3 has 13 amino acids. CDR3 sequence reads: CASSLNSGDTQYF. CDR3 sequence (DNA): TGCGCCAGCAGCCTTAATAGCGGAGATACGCAGTATTTT.

The rearrangement uses TRBV5-1 and TRBJ2-2, with 8 nucleotides matching TRBD2. The CDR3 contains 14 residues. Trimming took 0 bases from V and 6 from J; bases not matched to a gene: 1. The germline gives CDR1 SGHRS, CDR2 YFSETQ. CDR3 residues: CASSLAGGAGELFF. The CDR3 DNA is TGCGCCAGCAGCTTGGCGGGGGGGGCCGGGGAGCTGTTTTTT.

CDR3 nucleotide sequence: TGTGCCAGCAGTCCGCTCGGGACAGGGGGCGGCGGCGCGATCCGGGGGCGATATGGCTACACCTTC. Translation: CASSPLGTGGGGAIRGRYGYTF. The chain carries TRBV28 and TRBJ1-2; 12 bases agree with TRBD1. CDR1 and CDR2 from the germline V gene are MDHEN and SYDVKM. The CDR3 loop spans 22 amino acids. J gave up 5 bases and V 5 bases, and 27 bases lay outside the gene matches.

The rearrangement links TRBV5-4 to TRBJ2-1, with D possibly TRBD2 on 6 matching bases. The CDR3 is made up of 16 amino acids. V dropped 0 bases and J dropped 2 bases, with 12 bases sitting between them. Germline V CDR1 and CDR2: SGHNT, YYREEE (reference sequence). The CDR3 nucleotides are TGTGCCAGCAGCTTGGGAGCGGGCCGTACCTACAATGAGCAGTTCTTC. Translation gives CASSLGAGRTYNEQFF. Looking up the rest from reference TRBV5-4 and TRBJ2-1 gives the full variable domain: ETGVTQSPTHLIKTRGQQVTLRCSSQSGHNTVSWYQQALGQGPQFIFQYYREEENGRGNFPPRFSGLQFPNYSSELNVNALELDDSALYLCASSLGAGRTYNEQFFGPGTRLTVL.

CDR3 protein: CASGHTPYSNQPQHF. The CDR3 nucleotides are TGTGCCAGCGGACATACACCTTATAGCAATCAGCCCCAGCATTTT. This chain connects TRBV27 to TRBJ1-5, with D perhaps matching TRBD1 (5 bases). Germline CDR1 and CDR2: MNHEY and SMNVEV (reference sequence). The V end lost 8 bases, the J end lost 0 bases, and 14 bases lay between the germline ends. This CDR3 region has 15 residues.

The chain combines TRBV4-3 with TRBJ2-1; D not certain. V was pared by 4 bases and J by 9 bases, with 13 bases between. The CDR3 totals 13 residues. Germline loops: CDR1 LGHNA, CDR2 YSLEER. The CDR3 region has the DNA TGCGCCAGCAGCCTAGACCCTCGGAGTGAGCAGTTCTTC. Translated, it gives CASSLDPRSEQFF.

The chain couples TRBV15 to TRBJ1-1, with D hard to call. V was trimmed by 0 bases and J by 4 bases, leaving 6 bases between them. The CDR3 sequence is 13 residues long. Germline V gene data show CDR1 as LNHNV and CDR2 as YYDKDF (reference sequence). CDR3 sequence reads: CATSRDRGTEAFF. The DNA of the CDR3 is TGTGCCACCAGCAGAGATCGGGGCACTGAAGCTTTCTTT.

The chain is built from TRBV28 and TRBJ1-3, with D perhaps matching TRBD1 (6 bases). Per the germline V gene, CDR1 is MDHEN and CDR2 is SYDVKM. The ends were cut back, 5 bases at V and 2 bases at J, with 13 bases in the middle. The CDR3 extends over 15 amino acids. The CDR3 region is CASSMAGGPGNTIYF. CDR3 bases: TGTGCCAGCAGTATGGCGGGGGGCCCTGGAAACACCATATATTTT.

The rearrangement uses TRBV4-1 and TRBJ1-1; possibly TRBD1 for D (6 bases). This CDR3 is built from 17 residues. Trimming took off 3 bases at V and 0 bases at J, with 17 bases between the two ends. Germline V gene data show CDR1 as MGHRA and CDR2 as YSYEKL. CDR3 DNA sequence: TGCGCCAGCAGCCAGGACGTGGGGGCTACGATGAACACTGAAGCTTTCTTT. Translation gives CASSQDVGATMNTEAFF.